The T cell receptor beta chain under discussion was sequenced for a study of cytomegalovirus exposure and HLA in healthy donors. The PCR contained 60 Vbeta and 13 Jbeta primers. Assay used: immunoSEQ multiplex PCR; TCRdb lists only in-frame clones, some missing. The sample records 150,000 to 200,000 clones, over 80% being singletons. This clonotype was obtained from a male donor in good health and CMV-seropositive. Sequencing was carried out using PBMCs.

In DNA, the CDR3 is TGTGCCAGCAGCTTAAGGACAGGTGGAGCCTACAATGAGCAGTTCTTC. It specifies CASSLRTGGAYNEQFF. The gene calls are TRBV5-4 and TRBJ2-1, with 7 bases lining up with TRBD1. This CDR3 comprises 16 residues. The germline CDR1 and CDR2 sequences are SGHNT and YYREEE (reference sequence). V was clipped by 2 bases and J by 2 bases; unmatched bases: 7.